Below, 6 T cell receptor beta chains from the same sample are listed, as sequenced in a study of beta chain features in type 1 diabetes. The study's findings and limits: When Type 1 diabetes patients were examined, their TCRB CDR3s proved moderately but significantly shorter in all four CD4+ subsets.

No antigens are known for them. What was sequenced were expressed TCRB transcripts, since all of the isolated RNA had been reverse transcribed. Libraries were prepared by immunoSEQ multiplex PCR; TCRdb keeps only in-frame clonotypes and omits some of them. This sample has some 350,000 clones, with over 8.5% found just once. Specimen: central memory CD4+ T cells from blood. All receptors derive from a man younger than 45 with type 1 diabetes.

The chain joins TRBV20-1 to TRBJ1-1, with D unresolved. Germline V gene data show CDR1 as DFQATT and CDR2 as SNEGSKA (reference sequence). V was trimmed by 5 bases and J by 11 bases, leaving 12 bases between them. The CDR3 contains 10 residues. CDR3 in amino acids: CSAGNVGAFF. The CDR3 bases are TGCAGTGCTGGCAATGTTGGGGCTTTCTTT.

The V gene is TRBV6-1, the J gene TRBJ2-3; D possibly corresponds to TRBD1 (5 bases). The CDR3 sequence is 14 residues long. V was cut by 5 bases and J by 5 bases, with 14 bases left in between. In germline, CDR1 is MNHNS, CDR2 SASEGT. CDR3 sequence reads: CASSSGSRVDTQYF. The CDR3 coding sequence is TGTGCCAGCAGTTCAGGGTCACGGGTAGATACGCAGTATTTT.

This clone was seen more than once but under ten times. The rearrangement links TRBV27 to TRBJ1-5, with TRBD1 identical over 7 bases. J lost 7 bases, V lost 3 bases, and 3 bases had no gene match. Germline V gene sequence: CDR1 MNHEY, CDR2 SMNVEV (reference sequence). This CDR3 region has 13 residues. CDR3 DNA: TGTGCCAGCAGTTTTACAGGGGTCCAGCCCCAGCATTTT. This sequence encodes CASSFTGVQPQHF.

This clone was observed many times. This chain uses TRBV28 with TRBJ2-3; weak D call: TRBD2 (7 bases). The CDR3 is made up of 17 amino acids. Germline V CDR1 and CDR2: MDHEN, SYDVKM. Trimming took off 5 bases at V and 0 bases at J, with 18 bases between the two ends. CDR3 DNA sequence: TGTGCCAGCAGTCCGCCCTGGGGGGGGGCTAGCACAGATACGCAGTATTTT. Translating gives CASSPPWGGASTDTQYF.

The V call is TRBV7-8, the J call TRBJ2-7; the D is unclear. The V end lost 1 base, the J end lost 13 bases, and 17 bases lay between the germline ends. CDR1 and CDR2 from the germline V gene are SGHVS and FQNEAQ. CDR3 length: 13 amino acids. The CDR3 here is CASSLEERTYLYF. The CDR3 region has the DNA TGTGCCAGCAGCTTAGAGGAACGAACTTACTTATACTTC.

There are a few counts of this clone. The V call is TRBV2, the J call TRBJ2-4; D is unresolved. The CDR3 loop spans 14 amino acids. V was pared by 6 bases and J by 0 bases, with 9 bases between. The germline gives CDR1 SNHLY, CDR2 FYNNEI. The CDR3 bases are TGTGCCAGCAGACCGACTGAAGCCAAAAACATTCAGTACTTC. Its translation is CASRPTEAKNIQYF. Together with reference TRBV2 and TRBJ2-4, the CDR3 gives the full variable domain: EPEVTQTPSHQVTQMGQEVILRCVPISNHLYFYWYRQILGQKVEFLVSFYNNEISEKSEIFDDQFSVERPDGSNFTLKIRSTKLEDSAMYFCASRPTEAKNIQYFGAGTRLSVL.